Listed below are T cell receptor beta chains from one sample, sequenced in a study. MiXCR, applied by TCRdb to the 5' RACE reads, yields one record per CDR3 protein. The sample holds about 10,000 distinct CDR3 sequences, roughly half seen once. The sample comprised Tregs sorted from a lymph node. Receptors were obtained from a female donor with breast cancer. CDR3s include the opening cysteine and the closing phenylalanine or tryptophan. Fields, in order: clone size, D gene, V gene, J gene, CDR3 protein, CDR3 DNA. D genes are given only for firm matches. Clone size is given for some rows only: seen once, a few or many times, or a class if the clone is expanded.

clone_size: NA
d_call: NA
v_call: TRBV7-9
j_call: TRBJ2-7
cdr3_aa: CASSPPFGVLYEQYF
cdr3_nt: TGTGCCAGCAGTCCCCCGTTCGGGGTCCTATACGAGCAGTACTTC

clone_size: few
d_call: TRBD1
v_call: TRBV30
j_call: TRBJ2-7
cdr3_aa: CAWGTDYSYEQYF
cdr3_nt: TGTGCCTGGGGGACAGATTACTCCTACGAGCAGTACTTC

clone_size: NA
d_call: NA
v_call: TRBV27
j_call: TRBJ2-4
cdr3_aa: CASSSLVQALAKNIQYF
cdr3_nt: TGTGCCAGCAGTTCCCTCGTCCAGGCCTTAGCCAAAAACATTCAGTACTTC

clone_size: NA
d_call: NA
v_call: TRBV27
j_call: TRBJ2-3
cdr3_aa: CASSSPTSTDTQYF
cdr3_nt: TGTGCCAGCAGTTCCCCAACTAGCACAGATACGCAGTATTTT

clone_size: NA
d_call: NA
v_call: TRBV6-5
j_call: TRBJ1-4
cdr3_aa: CASRGNEKLFF
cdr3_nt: TGTGCCAGCAGGGGCAATGAAAAACTGTTTTTT

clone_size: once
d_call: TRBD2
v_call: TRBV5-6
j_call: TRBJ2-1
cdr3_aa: CASSLGGGGYYDEQFF
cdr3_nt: TGTGCCAGCAGCTTAGGCGGCGGGGGGTACTACGATGAGCAGTTCTTC

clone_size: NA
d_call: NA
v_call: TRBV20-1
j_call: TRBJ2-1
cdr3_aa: CSAVPLHRTTYNEQFF
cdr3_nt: TGCAGTGCCGTCCCTCTACATAGGACTACCTACAATGAGCAGTTCTTC

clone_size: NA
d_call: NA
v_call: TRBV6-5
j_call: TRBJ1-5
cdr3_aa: CASSPNTYSNQPQHF
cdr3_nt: TGTGCCAGCAGTCCAAACACATACAGCAATCAGCCCCAGCATTTT

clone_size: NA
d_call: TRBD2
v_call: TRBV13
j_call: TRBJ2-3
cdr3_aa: CASSSERGGSDTQYF
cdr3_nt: TGTGCCAGCAGCTCAGAGCGGGGGGGTTCAGATACGCAGTATTTT

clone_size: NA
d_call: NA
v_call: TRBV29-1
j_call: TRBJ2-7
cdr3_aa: CSAGNTYEQYF
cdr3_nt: TGCAGTGCCGGGAATACCTACGAGCAGTACTTC

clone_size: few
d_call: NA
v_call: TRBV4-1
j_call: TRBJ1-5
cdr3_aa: CASSPHVGALNQPQHF
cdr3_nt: TGCGCCAGCAGCCCCCACGTAGGGGCCCTTAATCAGCCCCAGCATTTT

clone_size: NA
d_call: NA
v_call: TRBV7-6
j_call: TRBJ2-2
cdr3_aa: CASSWNRDLASGEPFF
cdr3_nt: TGTGCCAGCAGCTGGAACCGGGACCTGGCCTCCGGGGAGCCGTTTTTT

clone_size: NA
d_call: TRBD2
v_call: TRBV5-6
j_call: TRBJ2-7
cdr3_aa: CASSLYGLAGGSYEQYF
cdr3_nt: TGTGCCAGCAGCTTGTACGGACTAGCGGGGGGATCCTACGAGCAGTACTTC

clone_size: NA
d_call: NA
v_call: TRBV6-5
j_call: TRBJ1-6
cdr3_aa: CASSRQKSPLHF
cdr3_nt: TGTGCCAGCAGCCGACAGAAATCACCCCTCCACTTT

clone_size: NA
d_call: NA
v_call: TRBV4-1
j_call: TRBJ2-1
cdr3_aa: CASSQLKSSYNEQFF
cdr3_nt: TGCGCCAGCAGCCAATTAAAGAGCTCCTACAATGAGCAGTTCTTC

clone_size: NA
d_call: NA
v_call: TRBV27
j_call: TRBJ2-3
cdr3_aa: CASRTGVGTDTQYF
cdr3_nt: TGTGCCAGCCGAACGGGAGTGGGCACAGATACGCAGTATTTT

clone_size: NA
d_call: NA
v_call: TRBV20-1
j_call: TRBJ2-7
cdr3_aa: CSARPPNSYEQYF
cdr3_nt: TGCAGTGCTAGGCCCCCTAACTCCTACGAGCAGTACTTC

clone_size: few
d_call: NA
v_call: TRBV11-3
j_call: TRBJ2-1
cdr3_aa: CASSLTHGAEQFF
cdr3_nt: TGTGCCAGCAGCTTAACTCACGGGGCTGAGCAGTTCTTC

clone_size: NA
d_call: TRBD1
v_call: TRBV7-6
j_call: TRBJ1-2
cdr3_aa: CASSSGTGYGYYGYTF
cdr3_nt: TGTGCCAGCAGTTCCGGGACAGGGTATGGCTACTATGGCTACACCTTC

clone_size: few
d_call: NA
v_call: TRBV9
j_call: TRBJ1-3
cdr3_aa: CASSAQGGNTIYF
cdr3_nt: TGTGCCAGCAGCGCGCAGGGTGGAAACACCATATATTTT